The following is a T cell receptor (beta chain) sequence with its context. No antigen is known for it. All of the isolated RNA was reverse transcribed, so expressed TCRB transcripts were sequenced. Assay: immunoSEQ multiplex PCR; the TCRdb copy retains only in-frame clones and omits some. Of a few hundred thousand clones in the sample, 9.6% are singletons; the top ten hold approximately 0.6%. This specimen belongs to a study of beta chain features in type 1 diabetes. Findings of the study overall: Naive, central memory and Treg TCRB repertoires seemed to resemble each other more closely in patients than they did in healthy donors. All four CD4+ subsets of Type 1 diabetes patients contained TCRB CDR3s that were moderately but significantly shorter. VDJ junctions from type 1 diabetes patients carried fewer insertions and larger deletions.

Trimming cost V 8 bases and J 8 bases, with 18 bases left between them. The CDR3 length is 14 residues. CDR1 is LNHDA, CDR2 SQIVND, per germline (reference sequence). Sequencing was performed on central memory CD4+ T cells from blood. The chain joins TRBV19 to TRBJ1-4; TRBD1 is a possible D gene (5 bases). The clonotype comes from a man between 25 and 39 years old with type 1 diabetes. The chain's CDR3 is CASRSRGVGEKLFF. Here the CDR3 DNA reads TGTGCCAGTCGGAGTAGGGGTGTCGGAGAAAAACTGTTTTTT.